The sequence of this T cell receptor (beta chain) was determined in a study of T cells after posttransplantation cyclophosphamide. Libraries were prepared by immunoSEQ multiplex PCR; TCRdb keeps only in-frame clonotypes and omits some of them. Here the sample spans approximately 39,000 clones, roughly 73% being singletons. This CDR3 contains 14 residues. CDR1 and CDR2 from the germline V gene are MNHNY and SVGAGI (reference sequence). Trimming removed 8 bases at V and 0 bases at J, with 11 bases between. Busulfan-fludarabine conditioning, marrow transplant, and cyclophosphamide on days +3 and +4 were administered.

The receptor was derived from a female patient aged 35-55 years who received an allogeneic stem cell transplant from a related donor, was CMV-positive, and had no GVHD. The graft donor may have contributed some T cells. Material: CD4+ T cells sorted from blood, obtained just over 1,900 days after a stem cell transplant with posttransplant cyclophosphamide. V and J are TRBV6-6 and TRBJ2-4, with a weak D call TRBD1 (5 bases). The CDR3 bases are TGTGCCAGCTTTGACAGCCTAGCCAAAAACATTCAGTACTTC. This codes for CASFDSLAKNIQYF.